One and the same sample provided the 15 T cell receptor beta chains below, sequenced in a study of early T cells in non-severe SARS-CoV-2 infection. MiXCR, applied by TCRdb to the 5' RACE reads, yields one record per CDR3 protein. The sample comprises more than 55,000 distinct CDR3 sequences, more than 8.5% of which are singletons, and 15% to 20% rests with the top ten. Sequenced material: whole blood. The receptors originated from an adult who was a healthcare worker with PCR-confirmed SARS-CoV-2 infection or an uninfected control (not recorded which).

This clonotype was counted at least ten times. The genes are TRBV6-2 or TRBV6-3 and TRBJ2-3; 10 bases align to TRBD2. The length of the CDR3 is 16 residues. Germline V lookup: CDR1 MNHEY, CDR2 SVGEGT. V was pared by 4 bases and J by 0 bases, with 4 bases of the junction left unmatched. The CDR3 sequence is CASSSGLAPSTDTQYF. In DNA form, the CDR3 reads TGTGCCAGCAGTTCGGGACTAGCGCCTAGCACAGATACGCAGTATTTT.

The table lists this clonotype with many counts. The gene calls are TRBV7-2 and TRBJ1-5; D gene uncertain. Looked up from germline, CDR1 is SGHTA and CDR2 is FQGNSA. The CDR3 runs to 14 residues. Trimming left V 2 bases short and J 3 bases short, with 8 bases between. For the CDR3, the DNA is TGTGCCAGCAGCTTATCTGATCACAATCAGCCCCAGCATTTT. It yields the protein CASSLSDHNQPQHF.

At least ten counts were recorded for this clonotype. The chain combines TRBV28 with TRBJ1-1, with D uncertain. The CDR3 is 12 amino acids. V gave up 3 bases and J gave up 8 bases, with 10 bases separating them. CDR1 is MDHEN and CDR2 is SYDVKM in the germline V gene. The CDR3 DNA sequence: TGTGCCAGCAGTTTCGGTCAGAACGAAGCTTTCTTT. Residues: CASSFGQNEAFF.

This clonotype was recorded at least ten times. CDR3 loop: CASSLDNQPQHF. Written as DNA, the CDR3 is TGTGCCAGCAGTTTGGACAATCAGCCCCAGCATTTT. The rearrangement joins TRBV28 to TRBJ1-5; the D is unclear. With 3 bases removed from V and 3 bases from J, the gap between germline ends came to 3 bases. CDR3 length: 12 amino acids. Germline assignment: CDR1 MDHEN and CDR2 SYDVKM.

The CDR3 bases are TGTGCCAGCAGTTTAGTAACCTACGAGCAGTACTTC. It yields the protein CASSLVTYEQYF. The genes are TRBV12-3 or TRBV12-4 and TRBJ2-7; unclear D gene. V lost 1 base to trimming and J lost 2 bases, with 3 bases between them. This CDR3 contains 12 residues.

This clonotype was observed many times. The V gene is TRBV6-2 or TRBV6-3, the J gene TRBJ1-6; D unresolved. Germline loops: CDR1 MNHEY, CDR2 SVGEGT. V shed 7 bases and J shed 12 bases, with 13 bases lying between them. The CDR3 runs to 12 residues. The DNA for the CDR3 is TGTGCCAGCACCGAGTCGCTCTTACCCCTCCACTTT. Residues: CASTESLLPLHF.

This clonotype was recorded many times. This chain joins TRBV27 and TRBJ2-2; 8 bases line up with TRBD1. Germline CDR1 reads MNHEY; CDR2 reads SMNVEV (reference sequence). The CDR3 consists of 16 residues. Losses at the gene ends were 6 bases for V and 2 bases for J; bases not matched to a gene: 8. CDR3 in DNA: TGTGCCAGCAGCCCTACAGGGACAGGCAACACCGGGGAGCTGTTTTTT. Protein sequence: CASSPTGTGNTGELFF.

This clonotype was observed many times. The V and J genes are TRBV5-1 and TRBJ1-1; a weak D match, TRBD1 (6 bases). Germline V gene lookup returns CDR1 SGHRS and CDR2 YFSETQ. V was shortened by 0 bases and J by 6 bases, with 12 bases between the two germline ends. The CDR3 totals 14 residues. The CDR3 sequence: CASSLALKGAEAFF. The CDR3, as DNA: TGCGCCAGCAGCTTGGCCTTGAAGGGGGCTGAAGCTTTCTTT.

This clonotype was counted at least ten times. The J gene is TRBJ2-2, the V gene TRBV4-1; D not certain. CDR3 length: 16 residues. The V end was cut by 4 bases, the J end by 4 bases, with 16 bases between. Germline V CDR1 and CDR2: MGHRA, YSYEKL. CDR3 in amino acids: CASSRQTGTSTGELFF. DNA for the CDR3: TGCGCCAGCAGCCGCCAGACGGGTACTTCCACCGGGGAGCTGTTTTTT.

V is TRBV7-3 and J is TRBJ2-3; D perhaps matches TRBD2 (6 bases). V was cut by 11 bases and J by 4 bases, with 16 bases left in between. Germline V CDR1 and CDR2: SGHTA, FQGTGA. The CDR3 runs 13 residues. CDR3 sequence: CAGFRGSADTQYF. The CDR3 nucleotides are TGTGCCGGATTTCGGGGGAGCGCAGATACGCAGTATTTT.

The rearrangement joins TRBV5-4 to TRBJ2-1; D is perhaps TRBD2 (5 bases). V was cut by 2 bases and J by 0 bases, with 12 bases left in between. Germline loops: CDR1 SGHNT, CDR2 YYREEE (reference sequence). The CDR3 consists of 16 residues. CDR3 in amino acids: CASSFGGPSSYNEQFF. The CDR3 bases are TGTGCCAGCAGCTTCGGCGGGCCTTCCTCCTACAATGAGCAGTTCTTC.

This clonotype was observed at least ten times. This chain uses TRBV14 with TRBJ1-2; 7 bases are shared with TRBD1. The CDR3 runs 14 residues. The junction had 4 bases not matched to a gene; V was cut back by 4 bases and J by 2 bases. Germline V gene sequence: CDR1 SGHDN, CDR2 FVKESK. CDR3 amino acids: CASSPLGGNYGYTF. CDR3 DNA sequence: TGTGCCAGCAGCCCCTTAGGGGGCAACTATGGCTACACCTTC.

CDR3 coding DNA: TGTGCCAGCAGCCGATATAGCACAGATACGCAGTATTTT. Its protein product is CASSRYSTDTQYF. This chain uses TRBV9 with TRBJ2-3; no reliable D call. V lost 4 bases and J 0 bases, leaving 6 bases between the germline ends. Germline CDR1 is SGDLS and CDR2 is YYNGEE. The CDR3 spans 13 residues.

At least ten counts were recorded for this clonotype. J is TRBJ2-2 and V is TRBV28; D remains unclear. Germline V gives CDR1 MDHEN, CDR2 SYDVKM. V lost 7 bases to trimming and J lost 1 base, with 10 bases between them. CDR3 length equals 14 residues. This chain's CDR3 is CASTLGENTGELFF. CDR3 nucleotide sequence: TGTGCCAGCACCCTAGGAGAGAACACCGGGGAGCTGTTTTTT.

V is TRBV12-3 or TRBV12-4 and J is TRBJ1-2, with D perhaps TRBD1 (5 bases). The V end lost 5 bases, the J end lost 7 bases, and 14 bases lay between the germline ends. The CDR3 totals 13 residues. As DNA, the CDR3 is TGTGCCAGCAGTCAAATCCTGGGGCCTGGCTACACCTTC. It specifies CASSQILGPGYTF.